Listed here are 27 T cell receptor beta chains from one sample, sequenced in a study of blood T cell repertoires in COVID-19. TCRdb keeps only in-frame clones here, not all; method: immunoSEQ multiplex PCR. The data show about 82,000 clones, about 89% seen once. Input material: PBMCs or T cells enriched from blood (not recorded which). These receptor sequences come from a woman in her 50s with acute COVID-19.

This clone was observed a single time. The chain carries TRBV5-1 and TRBJ1-3, with TRBD1 matching 7 bases. Germline V CDR1 and CDR2: SGHRS, YFSETQ. CDR3 length: 15 amino acids. V lost 5 bases and J lost 4; bases outside the gene matches: 9. The CDR3 bases are TGCGCCAGCAGACAGGACAGGAGAGCGGGAAACACCATATATTTT. This encodes CASRQDRRAGNTIYF.

The V and J genes are TRBV6-5 and TRBJ1-6; D not resolved. Germline CDR1 reads MNHEY; CDR2 reads SVGAGI. V was pared by 2 bases and J by 10 bases, with 6 bases between. CDR3 length equals 12 residues. The chain's CDR3 is CASSYPGSPLHF. CDR3 sequence (DNA): TGTGCCAGCAGTTACCCAGGATCACCCCTCCACTTT.

This clone was picked up a small number of times. This chain connects TRBV7-9 to TRBJ2-3; TRBD1 matches 9 bases. The CDR3 runs 15 residues. CDR1 is SEHNR and CDR2 is FQNEAQ in the germline V gene (reference sequence). The V gene end was trimmed by 4 bases and the J gene end by 0 bases; junction bases not matched to a gene: 2. The CDR3: CASSSGTGSTDTQYF. The CDR3 coding sequence is TGTGCCAGCAGCTCGGGGACAGGGAGCACAGATACGCAGTATTTT.

The count of this clone is one. This chain connects TRBV6-1 to TRBJ2-1; TRBD2 agrees at 11 bases. J was trimmed by 7 bases and V by 2 bases; bases with no gene match: 4. The CDR3 has 15 residues. Germline V gives CDR1 MNHNS, CDR2 SASEGT. The CDR3: CASSERLAGWNEQFF. In nucleotides, the CDR3 is TGTGCCAGCAGTGAACGACTAGCGGGATGGAATGAGCAGTTCTTC.

The rearrangement links TRBV2 to TRBJ2-2; TRBD2 matches 10 bases. Germline V gene sequence: CDR1 SNHLY, CDR2 FYNNEI. V was clipped by 7 bases and J by 6 bases; unmatched bases: 5. This CDR3 region has 14 residues. The CDR3 here is CASNSGRTSGELFF. The CDR3, as DNA: TGTGCCAGCAATAGCGGGAGGACATCCGGGGAGCTGTTTTTT.

The chain uses TRBV10-3 and TRBJ2-3; 13 nucleotides align to TRBD2. The CDR3 consists of 19 residues. Germline CDR1 ENHRY, CDR2 SYGVKD. V was pared by 4 bases and J by 0 bases, with 10 bases of the junction left unmatched. CDR3 protein: CAISGTNWTSGGSTDTQYF. In DNA form, the CDR3 reads TGTGCCATCAGTGGGACGAATTGGACTAGCGGGGGTAGCACAGATACGCAGTATTTT.

The J gene is TRBJ2-2, the V gene TRBV9, with D maybe TRBD2 (6 bases). The V and J ends lost 2 bases and 0 bases respectively, with 8 bases between them. The CDR3 sequence is 15 residues long. Germline CDR1 reads SGDLS; CDR2 reads YYNGEE. CDR3 DNA sequence: TGTGCCAGCAGCGTTAGCGGAACGAACACCGGGGAGCTGTTTTTT. Protein: CASSVSGTNTGELFF.

The V call is TRBV6-1, the J call TRBJ1-2; 9 bases agree with TRBD1. Germline trimming cut 2 bases from V and 2 bases from J; bases unmatched to any gene: 3. The CDR3 is made up of 15 amino acids. CDR1 MNHNS and CDR2 SASEGT come from the germline V gene. The CDR3 coding sequence is TGTGCCAGCAGTGAACCGGGGACAGGGAACTATGGCTACACCTTC. Encoded protein: CASSEPGTGNYGYTF.

This chain links TRBV7-2 with TRBJ1-1; D is possibly TRBD1 (5 bases). Looked up from germline, CDR1 is SGHTA and CDR2 is FQGNSA. The CDR3 consists of 16 residues. The V end lost 5 bases, the J end lost 0 bases, and 16 bases lay between the germline ends. In nucleotides, the CDR3 is TGTGCCAGCAGCGTAGACAGTTCGTCCATGAACACTGAAGCTTTCTTT. Amino acid sequence: CASSVDSSSMNTEAFF.

The chain couples TRBV6-5 to TRBJ2-1; 11 bases are a match to TRBD1. The CDR3 is made up of 15 amino acids. CDR1 is MNHEY, CDR2 SVGAGI, per germline. Unmatched junction bases numbered 4, after V lost 6 bases and J lost 3 bases. The CDR3 coding sequence is TGTGCCAGCAGGGCCGGGACAGGGGGCTACAATGAGCAGTTCTTC. This sequence encodes CASRAGTGGYNEQFF.

The V and J genes are TRBV5-1 and TRBJ2-3; 10 positions match TRBD2. Trimming took 0 bases from V and 2 from J; bases not matched to a gene: 3. This CDR3 spans 16 amino acids. CDR1 is SGHRS, CDR2 YFSETQ, per germline. In DNA, the CDR3 is TGCGCCAGCAGCTTGGAGCTAGCGGGAGACACAGATACGCAGTATTTT. Its translation is CASSLELAGDTDTQYF.

The chain couples TRBV6-5 to TRBJ2-7; the D gene is possibly TRBD1 (6 bases). Germline V lookup: CDR1 MNHEY, CDR2 SVGAGI. The CDR3 has 14 amino acids. V lost 4 bases and J lost 5, with 15 bases in between. CDR3 residues: CASSFSTGSDEQYF. The CDR3 DNA reads TGTGCCAGCAGTTTCTCTACAGGGTCGGACGAGCAGTACTTC.

This clone was found once. V gene TRBV23-1 combines with J gene TRBJ1-5; D call uncertain. TRBV23-1 falls under the ORF class, with uncertain function. With 0 bases removed from V and 5 bases from J, the gap between germline ends came to 8 bases. CDR3 length: 14 residues. The CDR3 DNA sequence: TGCGCCAGCAGTCAATCCGGGCGGGATCAGCCCCAGCATTTT. As protein: CASSQSGRDQPQHF.

This rearrangement joins TRBV5-1 to TRBJ1-4, with 9 bases aligning to TRBD1. Per the germline V gene, CDR1 is SGHRS and CDR2 is YFSETQ. This CDR3 is built from 15 residues. The V gene end was trimmed by 2 bases and the J gene end by 6 bases; junction bases not matched to a gene: 5. The CDR3 spells CASSFGTGKDEKLFF. The CDR3 region has the DNA TGCGCCAGCAGCTTTGGGACAGGGAAAGATGAAAAACTGTTTTTT.

The gene calls are TRBV18 and TRBJ1-4, with D perhaps TRBD1 (5 bases). Trimming stripped 3 bases from V and 7 bases from J, with 9 bases between. The CDR3 spans 13 residues. Germline V gene data show CDR1 as KGHSH and CDR2 as LQKENI. The CDR3 region has the DNA TGTGCCAGCTCACCTGCAGGGTTTGAAAAACTGTTTTTT. It yields the protein CASSPAGFEKLFF.

In this sample, this clone turned up once. The chain is built from TRBV7-2 and TRBJ2-1, with 10 bases identical to TRBD2. Unmatched junction bases numbered 8, after V lost 5 bases and J lost 7 bases. This CDR3 has 15 residues. Germline CDR1 reads SGHTA; CDR2 reads FQGNSA. The CDR3 reads CASSVQLAGNNEQFF. The CDR3 DNA follows: TGTGCCAGCAGCGTACAACTAGCGGGGAATAATGAGCAGTTCTTC.

The V gene is TRBV4-1, the J gene TRBJ2-5; D call uncertain. The CDR3 totals 15 residues. In germline, CDR1 is MGHRA, CDR2 YSYEKL. Trimming pared 0 bases from V and 1 base from J, leaving 9 bases between. As DNA, the CDR3 is TGCGCCAGCAGCCAAGAGGGCAACTTCCAAGAGACCCAGTACTTC. Translating gives CASSQEGNFQETQYF.

This sequence joins TRBV2 and TRBJ2-5; TRBD1 matches 7 bases. Trimming removed 10 bases from V and 5 bases from J; junction bases left unmatched: 7. Looked up from germline, CDR1 is SNHLY and CDR2 is FYNNEI. This CDR3 region has 12 residues. The CDR3 nucleotides read TGTGCCACCTCACAGGGGACCGAGACCCAGTACTTC. This translates into CATSQGTETQYF. Complete variable domain (other parts from reference TRBV2 and TRBJ2-5): EPEVTQTPSHQVTQMGQEVILRCVPISNHLYFYWYRQILGQKVEFLVSFYNNEISEKSEIFDDQFSVERPDGSNFTLKIRSTKLEDSAMYFCATSQGTETQYFGPGTRLLVL.

V usage is TRBV29-1 and J usage is TRBJ1-1; D gene unclear. This CDR3 is 14 amino acids long. Germline V gene sequence: CDR1 SQVTM, CDR2 ANQGSEA. Trimming left V 6 bases short and J 4 bases short, with 18 bases between. CDR3 DNA sequence: TGCAGCGTAGGCCTGGCGGCGGCAAGCACTGAAGCTTTCTTT. It translates to CSVGLAAASTEAFF.

CDR3 sequence reads: CASSQSGLAPYEQYF. The CDR3 nucleotides are TGTGCCAGCAGCCAAAGCGGACTAGCGCCCTACGAGCAGTACTTC. The chain links TRBV14 to TRBJ2-7; 9 bases are shared with TRBD2. Germline CDR1 reads SGHDN; CDR2 reads FVKESK. The CDR3 covers 15 residues. The V gene end was trimmed by 2 bases and the J gene end by 2 bases; junction bases not matched to a gene: 4.

The chain couples TRBV4-2 to TRBJ2-1; 8 nucleotides match TRBD2. The CDR3 has 17 amino acids. V trimming: 1 base; J trimming: 3 bases; junction bases outside the gene matches: 8. From germline, CDR1 is LGHNA and CDR2 YNFKEQ. CDR3 protein: CASSQVRSGSLYNEQFF. DNA for the CDR3: TGTGCCAGCAGCCAAGTCAGAAGCGGGAGCCTCTACAATGAGCAGTTCTTC.

This chain uses TRBV29-1 with TRBJ2-7; 8 nucleotides agree with TRBD1. V was pared by 6 bases and J by 6 bases, with 10 bases of the junction left unmatched. Germline V CDR1 and CDR2: SQVTM, ANQGSEA. The CDR3 contains 13 residues. In nucleotides, the CDR3 is TGCAGCGTCCTGGGGACAGGAGATGCCGAGCAGTACTTC. It is translated as CSVLGTGDAEQYF.

This chain connects TRBV10-3 to TRBJ1-2; no reliable D call. This CDR3 has 15 residues. CDR1 and CDR2 from the germline V gene are ENHRY and SYGVKD. V was cut by 0 bases and J by 4 bases, with 12 bases left in between. The DNA of the CDR3 is TGTGCCATCAGTGAGTCGGGCAGGTGGGCCTATGGCTACACCTTC. This encodes CAISESGRWAYGYTF.

The V gene is TRBV5-1, the J gene TRBJ2-2; a weak D match, TRBD2 (5 bases). CDR3 length: 16 amino acids. Trimming took off 4 bases at V and 3 bases at J, with 16 bases between the two ends. Germline V lookup: CDR1 SGHRS, CDR2 YFSETQ. This CDR3 reads CASSLLNGMDTGELFF. The CDR3 bases are TGCGCCAGCAGCCTACTAAACGGGATGGACACCGGGGAGCTGTTTTTT.

The chain uses TRBV2 and TRBJ1-3, with D perhaps matching TRBD1 (5 bases). The ends were cut back, 6 bases at V and 0 bases at J, with 12 bases in the middle. The CDR3 extends over 15 amino acids. Per the germline V gene, CDR1 is SNHLY and CDR2 is FYNNEI. CDR3 in DNA: TGTGCCAGCAGGTCCAGGGCTGACTCTGGAAACACCATATATTTT. Protein product: CASRSRADSGNTIYF.

V usage is TRBV4-1 and J usage is TRBJ2-7; unclear D gene. Germline V gives CDR1 MGHRA, CDR2 YSYEKL. V was cut by 4 bases and J by 4 bases, with 11 bases left in between. The CDR3 has 13 residues. CDR3 loop: CASSPRVGYEQYF. In nucleotides, the CDR3 is TGCGCCAGCAGCCCACGGGTCGGGTACGAGCAGTACTTC.

This chain connects TRBV12-3 or TRBV12-4 to TRBJ2-7; no reliable D call. The CDR3 totals 13 residues. Trimming removed 6 bases at V and 5 bases at J, with 14 bases between. In DNA, the CDR3 is TGTGCCAGCAGCCCGTCGGGTGTGGACGAGCAGTACTTC. This gives the protein CASSPSGVDEQYF.